The 13 T cell receptor beta chains reported below all come from one sample, sequenced in a study of blood T cell repertoires in COVID-19. Clones were read by immunoSEQ multiplex PCR, and TCRdb kept only the in-frame ones, dropping some. Counted here are some 200,000 clones, around four fifths occurring once; the ten biggest clones make up roughly a tenth. Specimen: peripheral blood. These receptor sequences come from a woman at least 80 years old with COVID-19, enrolled during active disease.

In the case of this clone: This sample also contains other DNA sequences that code for the same CDR3. The rearrangement joins TRBV30 to TRBJ1-1; tentatively, D is TRBD1 (5 bases). V lost 3 bases, J lost 6 bases, and 8 bases lay in between. Germline loops: CDR1 GTSNPN, CDR2 SVGIG (reference sequence). The CDR3 is 11 residues long. The chain's CDR3 is CAWSGGAEAFF. CDR3 nucleotide sequence: TGTGCCTGGAGCGGGGGGGCTGAAGCTTTCTTT.

This clone was seen a handful of times. The chain has TRBV19 and TRBJ1-6, with D possibly matching TRBD1 (5 bases). V dropped 8 bases and J dropped 8 bases, with 19 bases sitting between them. Per germline, CDR1 LNHDA and CDR2 SQIVND (reference sequence). There are 15 residues in the CDR3. CDR3 sequence reads: CASPQKGFYDSPLHF. In DNA form, the CDR3 reads TGTGCCAGTCCTCAAAAGGGGTTCTACGATTCACCCCTCCACTTT.

The DNA of the CDR3 is TGTGCCAGCTCACCGGGACAGGGCTACGGGCAGTACGTC. Protein sequence: CASSPGQGYGQYV. This rearrangement joins TRBV18 to TRBJ2-7; 9 bases are a match to TRBD1. There are 13 residues in the CDR3. CDR1 KGHSH and CDR2 LQKENI come from the germline V gene.

V gene TRBV7-9 combines with J gene TRBJ1-2, with 7 positions matching TRBD1. The CDR3 covers 15 residues. The germline CDR1 and CDR2 sequences are SEHNR and FQNEAQ (reference sequence). Trimming cost V 4 bases and J 7 bases; bases outside gene matches: 12. CDR3 sequence (DNA): TGTGCCAGCAGCTCGGGACAGCCCGGGGTTAGTGGCTACACCTTC. Encoded protein: CASSSGQPGVSGYTF.

The chain recombines TRBV19 with TRBJ1-3; tentatively, D is TRBD1 (5 bases). CDR3 length equals 14 residues. Germline CDR1 LNHDA, CDR2 SQIVND (reference sequence). Trimming removed 6 bases from V and 3 bases from J, with 12 bases in between. In nucleotides, the CDR3 is TGTGCCAGTAGGACAACAGGATTTGGAAACACCATATATTTT. This translates into CASRTTGFGNTIYF.

A single count supports this clone. V is TRBV30 and J is TRBJ1-2, with 7 bases identical to TRBD1. This CDR3 comprises 15 residues. The germline V gene encodes CDR1 GTSNPN and CDR2 SVGIG (reference sequence). V lost 2 bases, J lost 8 bases, and 14 bases stayed unmatched. This chain's CDR3 is CAWSSDRVEVGGYTF. CDR3 DNA sequence: TGTGCCTGGAGTTCCGACAGGGTCGAGGTAGGCGGCTACACCTTC.

The J gene is TRBJ2-1, the V gene TRBV7-9, with D possibly TRBD2 on 5 matching bases. The germline V gene has CDR1 SEHNR and CDR2 FQNEAQ (reference sequence). The CDR3 has 14 residues. Trimming pared 4 bases from V and 6 bases from J, leaving 13 bases between. As DNA, the CDR3 is TGTGCCAGCAGCTCGGACTGGGGTGCCAATGAGCAGTTCTTC. Amino acid sequence: CASSSDWGANEQFF.

The V gene is TRBV7-8, the J gene TRBJ1-2; TRBD1 agrees at 7 bases. Germline loops: CDR1 SGHVS, CDR2 FQNEAQ. The junction had 12 bases not matched to a gene; V was cut back by 4 bases and J by 7 bases. This CDR3 comprises 15 residues. The DNA for the CDR3 is TGTGCCAGCAGCTATGGGGCTTGGACAGGCGCTGGCTACACCTTC. The encoded protein is CASSYGAWTGAGYTF. Supplemented by reference TRBV7-8 and TRBJ1-2, the full variable domain reads GAGVSQSPRYKVAKRGQDVALRCDPISGHVSLFWYQQALGQGPEFLTYFQNEAQLDKSGLPSDRFFAERPEGSVSTLKIQRTQQEDSAVYLCASSYGAWTGAGYTFGSGTRLTVV.

Note on this clone: The junction departs from germline at one end; a sequencing error may be responsible. V and J are TRBV5-6 and TRBJ1-1; D is unclear. This CDR3 comprises 16 residues. Germline CDR1 reads SGHDT; CDR2 reads YYEEEE. This CDR3 reads CASSLGPGFMNTEAFF. As DNA, the CDR3 is TGTGCCAGCAGTTTGGGTCCAGGTTTCATGAACACTGAAGCTTTCTTT.

This clone came up a few times. This rearrangement joins TRBV4-1 to TRBJ2-1, with TRBD1 matching over 9 bases. The germline V gene encodes CDR1 MGHRA and CDR2 YSYEKL. V gave up 4 bases and J gave up 0 bases; unmatched junction bases: 7. This CDR3 has 17 amino acids. CDR3 sequence: CASSPGGQGSSYNEQFF. Written as DNA, the CDR3 is TGCGCCAGCAGCCCGGGGGGACAGGGTAGCTCCTACAATGAGCAGTTCTTC.

J is TRBJ2-1 and V is TRBV5-1, with 8 bases aligning to TRBD2. Germline CDR1 and CDR2: SGHRS and YFSETQ. The junction had 8 bases not matched to a gene; V was cut back by 2 bases and J by 4 bases. The CDR3 is made up of 16 amino acids. The CDR3 sequence is CASSFGSSGGYNEQFF. CDR3 DNA: TGCGCCAGCAGCTTCGGGTCCAGCGGGGGTTACAATGAGCAGTTCTTC.

This chain connects TRBV3-1 (or the pseudogene TRBV3-2) to TRBJ2-7; 10 bases map to TRBD2. Losses at the gene ends were 9 bases for V and 5 bases for J; bases not matched to a gene: 7. The CDR3 consists of 13 residues. Germline V lookup: CDR1 LGHDT, CDR2 YNNKEL (reference sequence). CDR3 sequence: CASMSSGGHEQYF. CDR3 nucleotides: TGTGCCAGTATGTCTAGCGGGGGCCACGAGCAGTACTTC.

This rearrangement joins TRBV30 to TRBJ2-7, with 8 bases identical to TRBD2. V was clipped by 7 bases and J by 3 bases; unmatched bases: 5. Germline-derived CDR1 and CDR2 are GTSNPN and SVGIG (reference sequence). This CDR3 contains 12 residues. The CDR3 loop reads CASGTSRYEQYF. Here the CDR3 DNA reads TGTGCCTCCGGGACTAGTCGCTACGAGCAGTACTTC.